Following are 7 T cell receptor beta chains from one sample sequenced in a study of shared clonotypes between healthy human individuals. Method: immunoSEQ multiplex PCR; TCRdb's copy keeps in-frame clones and lacks some. Of over 750,000 clones listed, 95% to 97% are singletons. The naive CD8 population came from CD45RO-negative cells selected for CCR7, without terminally differentiated effector memory CD45RA+ cells. Sequenced material: naive CD8+ T cells sorted from blood. Receptors originate from a man aged 25-45 years in good health.

V gene TRBV7-8 combines with J gene TRBJ1-4; D might be TRBD1 (6 bases). V was pared by 0 bases and J by 11 bases, with 7 bases between. Per germline, CDR1 SGHVS and CDR2 FQNEAQ. The CDR3 consists of 12 residues. CDR3: CASSLAQGKLFF. The CDR3 DNA sequence: TGTGCCAGCAGCTTAGCACAGGGTAAACTGTTTTTT. Using reference TRBV7-8 and TRBJ1-4 for the parts outside the CDR3, the full variable domain is GAGVSQSPRYKVAKRGQDVALRCDPISGHVSLFWYQQALGQGPEFLTYFQNEAQLDKSGLPSDRFFAERPEGSVSTLKIQRTQQEDSAVYLCASSLAQGKLFFGSGTQLSVL.

The CDR3 bases are TGCGCCAGCAGCTTACACGACACTAGCGGGATAGGAGGCAATGAGCAGTTCTTC. Protein: CASSLHDTSGIGGNEQFF. The V call is TRBV5-1, the J call TRBJ2-1, with TRBD2 matching 10 bases. CDR3 length: 18 residues. J was trimmed by 6 bases and V by 2 bases; bases with no gene match: 14. CDR1 is SGHRS and CDR2 is YFSETQ in the germline V gene.

The V and J genes are TRBV11-2 and TRBJ2-1, with D maybe TRBD1 (5 bases). V lost 0 bases to trimming and J lost 4 bases, with 7 bases between them. Per the germline V gene, CDR1 is SGHAT and CDR2 is FQNNGV. The CDR3 length is 14 residues. For the CDR3, the DNA is TGTGCCAGCAGCTTAGATGCAGGGTACAATGAGCAGTTCTTC. Translated, it gives CASSLDAGYNEQFF.

Here the CDR3 reads CASSQSLTRMVETQYF. CDR3 coding DNA: TGCGCCAGCAGTCAATCTTTAACGCGGATGGTGGAGACCCAGTACTTC. The chain links TRBV23-1 to TRBJ2-5; no definite D call. TRBV23-1 is placed among ORFs of uncertain function. Trimming cost V 0 bases and J 5 bases, with 16 bases left between them. The CDR3 consists of 16 residues.

This clone has just a few counts. The rearrangement joins TRBV5-4 to TRBJ2-3; perhaps TRBD2 as D (6 bases). V was pared by 0 bases and J by 3 bases, with 14 bases between. The CDR3 sequence is 16 residues long. Germline V CDR1 and CDR2: SGHNT, YYREEE (reference sequence). In DNA form, the CDR3 reads TGTGCCAGCAGCTTGGCTGCAGGAGGGGTGACAGATACGCAGTATTTT. It specifies CASSLAAGGVTDTQYF.

The chain couples TRBV30 to TRBJ1-5, with 7 bases aligning to TRBD1. The trim removed 3 bases at V and 0 bases at J, leaving 5 bases unmatched. This CDR3 is built from 15 residues. In germline, CDR1 is GTSNPN, CDR2 SVGIG (reference sequence). Here the CDR3 DNA reads TGTGCCTGGAGCCAGACAGGGCTTAGCAATCAGCCCCAGCATTTT. As protein: CAWSQTGLSNQPQHF.

This chain joins TRBV27 and TRBJ2-2; D is perhaps TRBD2 (6 bases). Germline V gene lookup returns CDR1 MNHEY and CDR2 SMNVEV (reference sequence). CDR3 length equals 13 residues. The V end was cut by 5 bases, the J end by 8 bases, with 12 bases between. The CDR3 DNA follows: TGTGCCAGCAGTGTCGGGAGTACGGGGGAGCTGTTTTTT. Translating it yields CASSVGSTGELFF.